This T cell receptor beta chain came from a study of PD-1 blockade in classical Hodgkin lymphoma. Background on the study: Nivolumab dosed at 3 mg/kg went to patients intravenously every 2 weeks. Whole-study findings and limits: Newly diagnosed and completely responding patients shared comparable baseline diversity. Whereas CD4+ TCR diversity had risen significantly by C4D1, CD8+ TCR diversity had not.

In the case of this clone: Its antigen is undetermined.

Described time point: cycle 4 day 1 (C4D1), after less than seven weeks of nivolumab. Relapses following autologous stem cell transplantation were seen in all patients, with brentuximab vedotin exposure varying. Best responses included complete response and partial response; otherwise, the best response was progressive disease. TCRdb's table, derived via immunoSEQ multiplex PCR, lists solely in-frame clones and lacks some. The repertoire includes tens of thousands of clones, just under 80% of them detected once, and just under 9.5% sits in the top ten. With 10 bases clipped from V and 0 bases from J, the junction kept 5 bases outside the gene matches. The CDR3 covers 14 residues. Germline CDR1 reads ENHRY; CDR2 reads SYGVKD.

Source: peripheral blood mononuclear cells (PBMCs), taken before the fourth cycle of nivolumab. The sequence derives from a human donor with classical Hodgkin lymphoma. J is TRBJ2-3 and V is TRBV10-3; 9 bases are a match to TRBD1. As DNA, the CDR3 is TGTGCCAACTCCGGGACAGGGAGCACAGATACGCAGTATTTT. It is translated as CANSGTGSTDTQYF.